This record covers a single T cell receptor beta chain. What it binds is unknown. Measured with immunoSEQ multiplex PCR; TCRdb has only the in-frame clones, and not every one. The repertoire holds about 22,000 clones, around 90% seen once, with roughly 15% in the top ten. Per germline, CDR1 SSHAT and CDR2 FNYEAQ (reference sequence). The CDR3 has 16 amino acids. Trimming took off 2 bases at V and 2 bases at J, with 12 bases between the two ends. These data originate in a study of chemoradiotherapy in HPV16-positive cancers. Study-wide points: During treatment, candidate HPV-specific clones and E7-related motifs expanded in tumor. HPV-responsive T-cell expansion during chemoradiotherapy was linked to improved recurrence-free survival in HPV16-positive patients.

Sequencing used blood, obtained from a patient who underwent chemoradiotherapy. This clonotype originated in a human donor with HPV-associated anogenital cancer. The chain employs TRBV7-7 and TRBJ2-2; D not resolved. This chain's CDR3 is CASSLLSGLNTGELFF. For the CDR3, the DNA is TGTGCCAGCAGCTTACTCTCTGGGTTAAACACCGGGGAGCTGTTTTTT.